This TCR beta chain was sequenced during a study of T cell changes during pregnancy in multiple sclerosis. Sequencing used immunoSEQ multiplex PCR; TCRdb keeps in-frame clones, though not all of them. Here the sample spans tens of thousands of clones, 90% being singletons. The sample consisted of CD4+ T cells from peripheral blood mononuclear cells, taken in the second trimester of pregnancy. This receptor was identified in a female donor with multiple sclerosis, enrolled in a pregnancy study.

The CDR3, as DNA: TGTGCCAGCAGCTCCCTGGAGGACAGGGGACATACTGAAGCTTTCTTT. Protein product: CASSSLEDRGHTEAFF. The V and J genes are TRBV6-8 and TRBJ1-1, with 9 positions matching TRBD1. The CDR3 sequence is 16 residues long. CDR1 and CDR2 from the germline V gene are MNHGY and SAAAGT. V lost 6 bases, J lost 5 bases, and 13 bases stayed unmatched.